This T cell receptor (beta chain) was identified during a study of vaccination and CD4 T cells after COVID-19. A word on this clonotype: Its target is not known.

Sequencing of cultured CD4+ T cell DNA used the Oncomine TCR Beta short-read assay. TCRdb re-called the PCR reads with MiXCR, one entry per CDR3 protein. The sample yields about 14,000 distinct CDR3 sequences, about 40% seen once. Treatment specified: roughly 10-day PBMC culture with coronavirus spike peptide pools or control peptides (ViraFEST assay). Expansion of antigen-specific T cells with peptide pools by ViraFEST preceded sequencing of TCRs. Some 2 million PBMCs were grown per well alongside approximately 9.2 IU/ml IL-2 and roughly 9.4 ug/ml peptide pools. After removal of 7 bases from V and 6 bases from J, the junction contained 6 bases not matched to a gene. This CDR3 spans 14 amino acids. Germline CDR1 is SGHNT and CDR2 is YENEEA.

Sequenced: CD4+ T cells from blood, cultured in vitro. The V call is TRBV11-3, the J call TRBJ2-2, with 9 bases aligning to TRBD1. This clonotype was obtained from a human donor who had recovered from COVID-19. The CDR3 region is CASKLQGAAGELFF. CDR3 coding DNA: TGTGCCAGCAAGTTACAGGGGGCGGCCGGGGAGCTGTTTTTT.